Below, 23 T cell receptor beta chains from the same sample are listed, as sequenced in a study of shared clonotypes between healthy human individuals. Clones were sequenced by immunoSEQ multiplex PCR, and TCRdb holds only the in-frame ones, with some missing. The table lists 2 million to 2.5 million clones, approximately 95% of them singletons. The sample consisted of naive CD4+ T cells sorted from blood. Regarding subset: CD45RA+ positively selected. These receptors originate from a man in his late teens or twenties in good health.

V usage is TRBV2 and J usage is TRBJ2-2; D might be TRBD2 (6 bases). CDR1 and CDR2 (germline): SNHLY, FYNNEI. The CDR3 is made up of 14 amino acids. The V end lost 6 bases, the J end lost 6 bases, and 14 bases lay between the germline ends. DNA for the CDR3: TGTGCCAGCAGCAGGGCCGGGGGAGCCGGGGAGCTGTTTTTT. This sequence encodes CASSRAGGAGELFF.

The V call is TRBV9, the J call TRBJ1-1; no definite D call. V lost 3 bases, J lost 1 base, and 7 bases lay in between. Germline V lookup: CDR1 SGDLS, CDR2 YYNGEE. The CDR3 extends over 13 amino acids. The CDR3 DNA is TGTGCCAGCAGCGCCCATCAGAACACTGAAGCTTTCTTT. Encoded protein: CASSAHQNTEAFF. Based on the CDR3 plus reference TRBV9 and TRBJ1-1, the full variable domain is DSGVTQTPKHLITATGQRVTLRCSPRSGDLSVYWYQQSLDQGLQFLIQYYNGEERAKGNILERFSAQQFPDLHSELNLSSLELGDSALYFCASSAHQNTEAFFGQGTRLTVV.

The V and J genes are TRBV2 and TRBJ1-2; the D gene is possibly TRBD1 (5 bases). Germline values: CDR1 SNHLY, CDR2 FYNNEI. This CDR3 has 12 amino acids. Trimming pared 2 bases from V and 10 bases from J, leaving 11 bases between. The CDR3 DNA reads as TGTGCCAGCAGTGAATCAGGGAGGTTCTACACCTTC. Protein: CASSESGRFYTF.

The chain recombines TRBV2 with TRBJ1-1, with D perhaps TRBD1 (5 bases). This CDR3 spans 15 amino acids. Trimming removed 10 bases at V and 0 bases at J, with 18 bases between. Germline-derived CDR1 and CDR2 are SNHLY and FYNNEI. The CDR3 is CANSGQGIMNTEAFF. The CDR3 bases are TGTGCCAACTCTGGGCAGGGAATCATGAACACTGAAGCTTTCTTT.

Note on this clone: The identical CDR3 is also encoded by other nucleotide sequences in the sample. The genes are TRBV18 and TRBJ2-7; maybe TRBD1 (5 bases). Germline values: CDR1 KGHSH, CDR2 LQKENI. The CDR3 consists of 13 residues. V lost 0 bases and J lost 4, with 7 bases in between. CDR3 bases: TGTGCCAGCTCACCACCAACAGGATACGAGCAGTACTTC. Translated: CASSPPTGYEQYF.

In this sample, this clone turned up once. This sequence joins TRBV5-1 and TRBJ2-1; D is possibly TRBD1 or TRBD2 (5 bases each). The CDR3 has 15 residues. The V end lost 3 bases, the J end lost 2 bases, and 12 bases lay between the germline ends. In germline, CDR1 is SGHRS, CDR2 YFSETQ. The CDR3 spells CASSSTTGPYNEQFF. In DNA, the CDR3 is TGCGCCAGCAGCTCGACCACGGGACCCTACAATGAGCAGTTCTTC.

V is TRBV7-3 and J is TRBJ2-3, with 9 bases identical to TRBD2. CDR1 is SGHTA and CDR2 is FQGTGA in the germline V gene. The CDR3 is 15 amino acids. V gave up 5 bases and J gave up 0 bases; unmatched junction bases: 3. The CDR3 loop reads CASSPSGVSTDTQYF. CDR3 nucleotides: TGTGCCAGCAGCCCTAGCGGGGTCAGCACAGATACGCAGTATTTT.

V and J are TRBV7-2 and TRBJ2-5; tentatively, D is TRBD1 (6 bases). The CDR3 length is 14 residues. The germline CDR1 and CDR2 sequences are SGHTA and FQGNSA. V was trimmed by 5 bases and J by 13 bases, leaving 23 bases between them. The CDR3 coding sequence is TGTGCCAGCAGCCTCATGGGGACAAATACGCGACCGTACTTC. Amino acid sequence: CASSLMGTNTRPYF.

The CDR3 loop is CASSTAGEYEQYF. The CDR3 DNA reads as TGCGCCAGCAGCACCGCAGGGGAATACGAGCAGTACTTC. The genes are TRBV5-1 and TRBJ2-7; tentatively, D is TRBD1 (6 bases). Germline CDR1 and CDR2: SGHRS and YFSETQ. V lost 4 bases, J lost 4 bases, and 12 bases lay in between. This CDR3 is built from 13 residues.

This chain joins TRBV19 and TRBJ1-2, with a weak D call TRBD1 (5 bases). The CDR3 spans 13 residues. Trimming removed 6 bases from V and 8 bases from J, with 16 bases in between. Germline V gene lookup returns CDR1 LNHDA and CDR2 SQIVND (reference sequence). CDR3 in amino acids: CASRRGPARGYTF. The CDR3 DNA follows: TGTGCCAGTAGGAGGGGACCTGCTAGGGGCTACACCTTC. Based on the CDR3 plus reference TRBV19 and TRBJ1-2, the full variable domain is DGGITQSPKYLFRKEGQNVTLSCEQNLNHDAMYWYRQDPGQGLRLIYYSQIVNDFQKGDIAEGYSVSREKKESFPLTVTSAQKNPTAFYLCASRRGPARGYTFGSGTRLTVV.

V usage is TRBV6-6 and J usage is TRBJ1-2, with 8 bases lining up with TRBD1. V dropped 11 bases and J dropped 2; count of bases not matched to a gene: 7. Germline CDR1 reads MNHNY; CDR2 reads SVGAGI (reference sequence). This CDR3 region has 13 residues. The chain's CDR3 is CAARQGSNYGYTF. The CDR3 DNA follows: TGTGCCGCCCGACAGGGGAGCAACTATGGCTACACCTTC.

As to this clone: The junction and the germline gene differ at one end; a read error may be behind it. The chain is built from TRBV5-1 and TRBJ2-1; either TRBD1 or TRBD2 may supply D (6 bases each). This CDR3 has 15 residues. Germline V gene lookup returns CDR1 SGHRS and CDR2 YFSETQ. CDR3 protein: CASSETGWTTNQQFF. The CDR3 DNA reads TGCGCCAGCAGCGAGACAGGTTGGACTACCAATCAGCAGTTCTTC.

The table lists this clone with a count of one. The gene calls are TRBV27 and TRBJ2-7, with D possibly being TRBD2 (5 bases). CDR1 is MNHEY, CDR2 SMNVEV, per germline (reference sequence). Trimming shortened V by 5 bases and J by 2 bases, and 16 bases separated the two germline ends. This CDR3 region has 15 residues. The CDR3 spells CASSPTAGVAYEQYF. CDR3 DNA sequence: TGTGCCAGCAGTCCCACCGCCGGGGTTGCCTACGAGCAGTACTTC.

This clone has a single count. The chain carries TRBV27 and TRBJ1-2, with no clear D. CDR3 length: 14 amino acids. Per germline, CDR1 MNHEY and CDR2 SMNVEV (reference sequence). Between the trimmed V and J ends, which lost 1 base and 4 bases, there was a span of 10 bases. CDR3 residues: CASSLFPSGYGYTF. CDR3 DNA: TGTGCCAGCAGTTTATTCCCGTCGGGCTATGGCTACACCTTC.

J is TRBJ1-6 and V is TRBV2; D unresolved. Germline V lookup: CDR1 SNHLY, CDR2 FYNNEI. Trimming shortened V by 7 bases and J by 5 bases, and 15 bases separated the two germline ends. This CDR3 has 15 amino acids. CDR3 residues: CASKEALFNNSPLHF. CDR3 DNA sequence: TGTGCCAGCAAGGAGGCCCTGTTTAATAATTCACCCCTCCACTTT.

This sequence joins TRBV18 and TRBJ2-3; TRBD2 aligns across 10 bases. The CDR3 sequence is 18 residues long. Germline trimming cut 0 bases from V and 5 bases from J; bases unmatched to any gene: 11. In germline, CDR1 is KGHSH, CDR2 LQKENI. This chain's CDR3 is CASSPPKTPGLARDTQYF. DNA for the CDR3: TGTGCCAGCTCACCACCGAAGACCCCGGGACTAGCGAGAGATACGCAGTATTTT.

DNA for the CDR3: TGTGCCAGCAGCTTAAGAAACGAAAGTTGGACACCCCTCCACTTT. Encoded protein: CASSLRNESWTPLHF. The V and J genes are TRBV7-2 and TRBJ1-6; D is uncertain. The V and J ends lost 2 bases and 11 bases respectively, with 16 bases between them. CDR1 and CDR2 from the germline V gene are SGHTA and FQGNSA. The CDR3 spans 15 residues.

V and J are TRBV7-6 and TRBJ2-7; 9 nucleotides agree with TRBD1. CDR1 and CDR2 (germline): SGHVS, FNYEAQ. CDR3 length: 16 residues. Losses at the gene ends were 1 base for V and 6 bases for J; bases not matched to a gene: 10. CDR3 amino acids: CASSLGGWTGAAEQYF. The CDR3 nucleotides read TGTGCCAGCAGCTTAGGAGGGTGGACAGGGGCCGCCGAGCAGTACTTC.

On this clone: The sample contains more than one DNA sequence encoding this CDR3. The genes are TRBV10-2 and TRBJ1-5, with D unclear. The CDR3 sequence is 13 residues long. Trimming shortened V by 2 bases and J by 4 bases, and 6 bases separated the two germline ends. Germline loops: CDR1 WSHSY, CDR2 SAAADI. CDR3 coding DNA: TGCGCCAGCAGTGAGGCCTTTAATCAGCCCCAGCATTTT. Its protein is CASSEAFNQPQHF.

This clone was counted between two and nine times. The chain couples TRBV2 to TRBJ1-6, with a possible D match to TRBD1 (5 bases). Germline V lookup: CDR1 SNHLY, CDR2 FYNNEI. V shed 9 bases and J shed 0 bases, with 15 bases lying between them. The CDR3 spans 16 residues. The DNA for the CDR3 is TGTGCCAGTGGGGGTGCCCAACTCTCCTATAATTCACCCCTCCACTTT. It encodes CASGGAQLSYNSPLHF.

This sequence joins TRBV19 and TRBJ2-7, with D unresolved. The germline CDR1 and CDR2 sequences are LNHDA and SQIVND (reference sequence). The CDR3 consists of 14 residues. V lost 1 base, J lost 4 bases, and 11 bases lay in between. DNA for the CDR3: TGTGCCAGTAGTATAGGGACCGTCGGGTACGAGCAGTACTTC. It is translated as CASSIGTVGYEQYF.

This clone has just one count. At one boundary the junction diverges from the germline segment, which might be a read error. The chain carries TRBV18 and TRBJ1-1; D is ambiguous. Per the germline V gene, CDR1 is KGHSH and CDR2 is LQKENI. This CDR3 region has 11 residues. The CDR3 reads CAGSRGAEAFF. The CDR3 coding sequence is TGTGCCGGCTCGCGCGGGGCTGAAGCTTTCTTT.

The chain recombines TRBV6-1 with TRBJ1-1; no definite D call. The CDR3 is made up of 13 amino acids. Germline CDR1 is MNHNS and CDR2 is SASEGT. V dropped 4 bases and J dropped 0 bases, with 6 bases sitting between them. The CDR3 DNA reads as TGTGCCAGCAGTGTAGGGATGAACACTGAAGCTTTCTTT. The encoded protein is CASSVGMNTEAFF.